This passage covers 20 T cell receptor beta chains from one sample sequenced in a study of beta chain features in type 1 diabetes (dated by TCRdb to 2016 to 2019). What the research found in general, with its limitations: A moderate but significant shortening of TCRB CDR3 length was observed in type 1 diabetes patients in all four CD4+ subsets.

These receptors are not linked to any known antigen. The library was made by the immunoSEQ multiplex PCR assay. The entire amount of isolated RNA was reverse transcribed using the High Capacity cDNA Reverse Transcription Kit, so the sequenced TCRB transcripts were expressed ones. TCRdb mirrors the immuneACCESS table, restricted to in-frame sequences. Some clones are absent from its copies; in checked studies, under half trace to an unresolved V gene, and the reason for the others is unknown. This sample is represented by over 650,000 clones; more than 12% of them were singletons. The top ten clones comprise 0.035% to 0.04% of the sample. Material: naive CD4+ T cells from blood. The meaning of the sample's cell subset or site label: true naive CD4+ T cells. The receptors shown here come from a man aged 18 to 29 with type 1 diabetes.

The rearrangement uses TRBV29-1 and TRBJ1-1; 8 bases align to TRBD1. The junction had 4 bases not matched to a gene; V was cut back by 5 bases and J by 2 bases. The germline V gene encodes CDR1 SQVTM and CDR2 ANQGSEA. This CDR3 has 13 residues. The CDR3 loop is CSVITGGNTEAFF. DNA of the CDR3: TGCAGCGTTATCACAGGGGGTAACACTGAAGCTTTCTTT.

This clone was picked up a small number of times. V usage is TRBV28 and J usage is TRBJ2-7; no clear D. CDR3 length equals 14 residues. V was cut by 7 bases and J by 6 bases, with 19 bases left in between. Looked up from germline, CDR1 is MDHEN and CDR2 is SYDVKM. CDR3: CASNFGVLRPEQYF. The CDR3 DNA reads as TGTGCCAGCAATTTCGGAGTCCTGCGCCCCGAGCAGTACTTC.

This chain uses TRBV7-2 with TRBJ1-4, with D perhaps matching TRBD1 (5 bases). The germline CDR1 and CDR2 sequences are SGHTA and FQGNSA. The CDR3 covers 14 residues. Trimming took off 5 bases at V and 0 bases at J, with 7 bases between the two ends. For the CDR3, the DNA is TGTGCCAGCAGCCAGGGTTCAACTAATGAAAAACTGTTTTTT. Translating gives CASSQGSTNEKLFF.

The rearrangement links TRBV4-3 to TRBJ2-5; D possibly corresponds to TRBD2 (6 bases). V lost 1 base and J 4 bases, leaving 10 bases between the germline ends. The V gene's germline CDR1 is LGHNA and CDR2 YSLEER. This CDR3 is 14 amino acids long. In DNA, the CDR3 is TGCGCCAGCAGCCAAGTAGGCGGGGCAGAGACCCAGTACTTC. It codes for CASSQVGGAETQYF.

This rearrangement joins TRBV14 to TRBJ2-1; a possible D gene is TRBD2 (6 bases). The CDR3 is made up of 16 amino acids. Trimming took off 3 bases at V and 0 bases at J, with 12 bases between the two ends. Germline V lookup: CDR1 SGHDN, CDR2 FVKESK. The CDR3 nucleotides are TGTGCCAGCAGCCATTTGCGGGGTAGCTCCTACAATGAGCAGTTCTTC. Translation gives CASSHLRGSSYNEQFF. Drawing the rest from reference TRBV14 and TRBJ2-1, the complete variable domain is EAGVTQFPSHSVIEKGQTVTLRCDPISGHDNLYWYRRVMGKEIKFLLHFVKESKQDESGMPNNRFLAERTGGTYSTLKVQPAELEDSGVYFCASSHLRGSSYNEQFFGPGTRLTVL.

This sequence joins TRBV30 and TRBJ2-1; possible D gene TRBD2, 5 bases. Trimming took 2 bases from V and 1 from J, leaving 12 bases between them. CDR1 is GTSNPN and CDR2 is SVGIG in the germline V gene (reference sequence). There are 15 residues in the CDR3. CDR3 nucleotides: TGTGCCTGGAGTAGACGGGAAGGATCCTACAATGAGCAGTTCTTC. Encoded protein: CAWSRREGSYNEQFF.

This clone was counted only a few times. This sample includes further DNA sequences coding for the same CDR3. The gene calls are TRBV7-2 and TRBJ1-5; weak D call: TRBD1 (6 bases). This CDR3 has 14 residues. Germline CDR1 reads SGHTA; CDR2 reads FQGNSA. The ends were cut back, 5 bases at V and 1 base at J, with 9 bases in the middle. Written as DNA, the CDR3 is TGTGCCAGCAGCCCACAGGGAAGCAATCAGCCCCAGCATTTT. Residues: CASSPQGSNQPQHF. Together with reference TRBV7-2 and TRBJ1-5, the CDR3 gives the full variable domain: GAGVSQSPSNKVTEKGKDVELRCDPISGHTALYWYRQSLGQGLEFLIYFQGNSAPDKSGLPSDRFSAERTGGSVSTLTIQRTQQEDSAVYLCASSPQGSNQPQHFGDGTRLSIL.

The gene calls are TRBV5-1 and TRBJ2-1; a weak D match, TRBD2 (7 bases). V lost 8 bases, J lost 1 base, and 13 bases lay in between. This CDR3 spans 14 amino acids. CDR1 and CDR2 (germline): SGHRS, YFSETQ. Here the CDR3 reads CASAGDNSYNEQFF. In DNA form, the CDR3 reads TGCGCCAGTGCGGGGGACAATTCCTACAATGAGCAGTTCTTC.

This clone was seen only a few times. This rearrangement joins TRBV5-1 to TRBJ2-5; a weak D match, TRBD1 (6 bases). The CDR3 spans 16 residues. V lost 0 bases and J 0 bases, leaving 12 bases between the germline ends. The germline gives CDR1 SGHRS, CDR2 YFSETQ. The CDR3 spells CASSLARTVNQETQYF. CDR3 DNA: TGCGCCAGCAGCTTGGCAAGGACAGTCAACCAAGAGACCCAGTACTTC.

This clone was counted a few times. The J gene is TRBJ2-1, the V gene TRBV29-1, with 10 bases identical to TRBD2. The CDR3 has 14 residues. Looked up from germline, CDR1 is SQVTM and CDR2 is ANQGSEA. The V and J ends lost 6 bases and 4 bases, in that order; junction bases with no gene match: 6. CDR3 DNA: TGCAGCGTGCAGCGGGAGGGCCCATACAATGAGCAGTTCTTC. Translating gives CSVQREGPYNEQFF.

This chain connects TRBV2 to TRBJ2-7; D uncertain. The V gene lost 9 bases and the J gene lost 6 bases, with 24 bases spanning the gap. The germline gives CDR1 SNHLY, CDR2 FYNNEI. The CDR3 is made up of 15 amino acids. The CDR3 sequence: CASGLGGQTVSEQYF. DNA of the CDR3: TGTGCCAGTGGTCTCGGTGGGCAGACCGTATCCGAGCAGTACTTC.

Only a few counts were recorded for this clone. The J gene is TRBJ1-1, the V gene TRBV18; D gene ambiguous. This CDR3 region has 16 residues. Trimming left V 0 bases short and J 0 bases short, with 11 bases between. Looked up from germline, CDR1 is KGHSH and CDR2 is LQKENI. CDR3 bases: TGTGCCAGCTCACCACCTGACTGGACGGTGAACACTGAAGCTTTCTTT. This gives the protein CASSPPDWTVNTEAFF.

This clone was seen a few times. J is TRBJ1-2 and V is TRBV28; TRBD1 matches at 9 bases. The CDR3 is 16 amino acids. The ends lost 2 bases at V and 4 bases at J; junction bases unmatched: 8. CDR1 is MDHEN, CDR2 SYDVKM, per germline. As DNA, the CDR3 is TGTGCCAGCAGTTTACGTACAGGGGGCGCAGCCTATGGCTACACCTTC. It encodes CASSLRTGGAAYGYTF.

This clone has more than one count but fewer than ten. This chain connects TRBV30 to TRBJ1-4; the D is unclear. Trimming took off 7 bases at V and 8 bases at J, with 14 bases between the two ends. CDR3 length: 12 residues. Germline-derived CDR1 and CDR2 are GTSNPN and SVGIG (reference sequence). This CDR3 reads CASGFTWEKLFF. DNA for the CDR3: TGTGCCTCCGGGTTCACCTGGGAAAAACTGTTTTTT. Looking up the rest from reference TRBV30 and TRBJ1-4 gives the full variable domain: SQTIHQWPATLVQPVGSPLSLECTVEGTSNPNLYWYRQAAGRGLQLLFYSVGIGQISSEVPQNLSASRPQDRQFILSSKKLLLSDSGFYLCASGFTWEKLFFGSGTQLSVL.

This clone was seen only a few times. The chain joins TRBV2 to TRBJ2-2; TRBD2 agrees at 13 bases. CDR1 is SNHLY and CDR2 is FYNNEI in the germline V gene. This CDR3 has 17 residues. J was trimmed by 3 bases and V by 6 bases; bases with no gene match: 7. This CDR3 is CASRGTSGMRHTGELFF. In DNA, the CDR3 is TGTGCCAGCAGAGGGACTAGCGGGATGAGACACACCGGGGAGCTGTTTTTT.

The chain links TRBV27 to TRBJ2-3; 9 nucleotides line up with TRBD2. Trimming took 5 bases from V and 1 from J; bases not matched to a gene: 7. Germline V gene sequence: CDR1 MNHEY, CDR2 SMNVEV (reference sequence). This CDR3 contains 16 residues. CDR3 in amino acids: CASSPGLALGTDTQYF. In DNA, the CDR3 is TGTGCCAGCAGTCCAGGACTAGCGCTAGGCACAGATACGCAGTATTTT.

This clone was found a few times. The chain is built from TRBV7-2 and TRBJ2-7; D tentatively reads TRBD1 or TRBD2 (5 bases each). Germline-derived CDR1 and CDR2 are SGHTA and FQGNSA. Trimming stripped 0 bases from V and 4 bases from J, with 10 bases between. The CDR3 loop spans 14 amino acids. As DNA, the CDR3 is TGTGCCAGCAGCTTAGCAGCAGGGAGTTACGAGCAGTACTTC. Translation: CASSLAAGSYEQYF.

This clone occurred a few times. The J gene is TRBJ2-1, the V gene TRBV14, with D perhaps being TRBD1 or TRBD2 (5 bases each). The CDR3 has 18 amino acids. CDR1 and CDR2 from the germline V gene are SGHDN and FVKESK. Trimming took 1 base from V and 2 from J, leaving 18 bases between them. CDR3 DNA: TGTGCCAGCAGCCAAGCTTGGCCGGCAGGGAGTGCCTACAATGAGCAGTTCTTC. Translation gives CASSQAWPAGSAYNEQFF.

This clone was seen more than once but under ten times. The CDR3 sequence is CASSVARTNEQFF. CDR3 sequence (DNA): TGTGCCAGCAGCGTAGCCAGGACGAATGAGCAGTTCTTC. The gene calls are TRBV9 and TRBJ2-1; D remains ambiguous. V lost 0 bases and J 7 bases, leaving 8 bases between the germline ends. CDR1 and CDR2 from the germline V gene are SGDLS and YYNGEE. The CDR3 is 13 residues long. Looking up the rest from reference TRBV9 and TRBJ2-1 gives the full variable domain: DSGVTQTPKHLITATGQRVTLRCSPRSGDLSVYWYQQSLDQGLQFLIQYYNGEERAKGNILERFSAQQFPDLHSELNLSSLELGDSALYFCASSVARTNEQFFGPGTRLTVL.

This clone was counted only a few times. The chain uses TRBV5-1 and TRBJ2-6; a possible D gene is TRBD2 (7 bases). Deletions cut 0 bases from V and 0 bases from J, with 13 bases between. Germline CDR1 SGHRS, CDR2 YFSETQ. This CDR3 comprises 18 residues. The CDR3 nucleotides read TGCGCCAGCAGCTTGGCCGGGGGGCCCAACTCTGGGGCCAACGTCCTGACTTTC. Translated: CASSLAGGPNSGANVLTF.